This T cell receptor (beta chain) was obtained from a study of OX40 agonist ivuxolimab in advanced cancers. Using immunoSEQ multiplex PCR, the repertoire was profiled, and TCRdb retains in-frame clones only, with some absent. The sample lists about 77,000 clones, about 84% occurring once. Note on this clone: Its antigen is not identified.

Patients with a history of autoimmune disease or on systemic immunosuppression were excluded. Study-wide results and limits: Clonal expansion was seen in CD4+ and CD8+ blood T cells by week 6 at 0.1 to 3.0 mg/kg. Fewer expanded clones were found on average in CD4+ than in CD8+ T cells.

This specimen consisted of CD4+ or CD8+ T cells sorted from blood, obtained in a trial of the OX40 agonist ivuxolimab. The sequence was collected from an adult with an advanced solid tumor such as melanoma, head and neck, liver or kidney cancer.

The CDR3 here is CASSMGRVVNQPQHF. The CDR3 DNA reads TGTGCCAGTAGTATGGGGAGGGTTGTCAATCAGCCCCAGCATTTT. The chain couples TRBV19 to TRBJ1-5, with D hard to call. This CDR3 comprises 15 residues. V was shortened by 3 bases and J by 3 bases, with 12 bases between the two germline ends. Per germline, CDR1 LNHDA and CDR2 SQIVND (reference sequence).